The 29 T cell receptor beta chains below all came from one sample that was sequenced in a study of human T cells and chemical hapten exposure. TCRdb redid the calling of the RACE reads with MiXCR, one entry per CDR3 protein. The sample comprises about 70,000 distinct CDR3 sequences, approximately 9.4% of which are singletons, and 3% to 3.5% rests with the top ten. Time point denoted: patch test 1, 2 weeks after DPC sensitization. Specified treatment: therapeutic diphenylcyclopropenone sensitization with weekly scalp DPC. Sequenced here: whole blood, sampled in connection with sensitization to the hapten diphenylcyclopropenone (DPC). The receptors were gathered from a woman between 40 and 55 years old with alopecia areata. Some clones in this sample may be carry-over from other donors' samples.

This clonotype was seen many times. This chain connects TRBV27 to TRBJ2-7; 9 positions match TRBD2. The CDR3 is made up of 15 amino acids. V lost 10 bases and J lost 3; bases outside the gene matches: 13. Germline V gives CDR1 MNHEY, CDR2 SMNVEV (reference sequence). The CDR3 DNA follows: TGTGCCACCCACTTGAAGGCGGGGGGGATCTACGAGCAGTACTTC. Amino acid sequence: CATHLKAGGIYEQYF.

This clonotype was counted ten times or more. The chain carries TRBV2 and TRBJ1-4, with TRBD1 matching 9 bases. Germline V gene sequence: CDR1 SNHLY, CDR2 FYNNEI. This CDR3 is 15 amino acids long. Trimming removed 7 bases from V and 8 bases from J; junction bases left unmatched: 11. In DNA form, the CDR3 reads TGTGCCAGCAAAATACAGGGGGCTAGTTCGGAAAAACTGTTTTTT. It codes for CASKIQGASSEKLFF. The variable domain in full, with the rest retrieved from reference TRBV2 and TRBJ1-4, is EPEVTQTPSHQVTQMGQEVILRCVPISNHLYFYWYRQILGQKVEFLVSFYNNEISEKSEIFDDQFSVERPDGSNFTLKIRSTKLEDSAMYFCASKIQGASSEKLFFGSGTQLSVL.

At least ten counts were recorded for this clonotype. The gene calls are TRBV6-2 or TRBV6-3 and TRBJ2-7, with 11 bases aligning to TRBD1. Germline lookup yields CDR1 MNHEY and CDR2 SVGEGT. The trim removed 2 bases at V and 4 bases at J, leaving 1 base unmatched. CDR3 length: 14 residues. The CDR3 region has the DNA TGTGCCAGCAGTTACCGGGACAGGGGGTACGAGCAGTACTTC. It specifies CASSYRDRGYEQYF.

Ten or more counts support this clonotype. V is TRBV7-2 and J is TRBJ1-5, with no clear D. CDR1 and CDR2 from the germline V gene are SGHTA and FQGNSA. The CDR3 runs to 15 residues. Trimming removed 1 base from V and 0 bases from J, with 7 bases in between. In nucleotides, the CDR3 is TGTGCCAGCAGCTTAGGGCAGGCTAGCAATCAGCCCCAGCATTTT. It is translated as CASSLGQASNQPQHF.

This clonotype has just a few counts. The rearrangement joins TRBV6-1 to TRBJ2-1; 10 positions agree with TRBD2. V lost 7 bases and J lost 12; bases outside the gene matches: 21. The germline gives CDR1 MNHNS, CDR2 SASEGT. This CDR3 has 17 amino acids. CDR3 DNA sequence: TGTGCCAGCACCCAAGGGAGGGCTAGCGGGGGCCGAGGAGGGCAGTTCTTC. This encodes CASTQGRASGGRGGQFF.

The table lists this clonotype with a few counts. The chain joins TRBV6-5 to TRBJ1-2; D ambiguous. The CDR3 extends over 13 amino acids. V lost 1 base, J lost 4 bases, and 7 bases lay in between. The germline CDR1 and CDR2 sequences are MNHEY and SVGAGI. The CDR3 nucleotides read TGTGCCAGCAGTTACTTGGGTTTCTATGGCTACACCTTC. Protein sequence: CASSYLGFYGYTF.

This clonotype was recorded at least ten times. CDR3 sequence reads: CASSPGGAPDTQYF. CDR3 DNA: TGTGCCAGCAGCCCCGGAGGGGCCCCAGATACGCAGTATTTT. J is TRBJ2-3 and V is TRBV3-1, with a tentative D call TRBD2 (6 bases). The CDR3 covers 14 residues. V dropped 4 bases and J dropped 4 bases, with 12 bases sitting between them. Germline V gives CDR1 LGHDT, CDR2 YNNKEL (reference sequence).

A few counts support this clonotype. The rearrangement joins TRBV6-5 to TRBJ2-3, with a possible D match to TRBD2 (6 bases). The CDR3 is 16 residues long. CDR1 and CDR2 from the germline V gene are MNHEY and SVGAGI. V was clipped by 0 bases and J by 7 bases, with 17 bases between them. The CDR3: CASSYSGLSFAHTQYF. In DNA form, the CDR3 reads TGTGCCAGCAGTTACTCAGGACTATCGTTCGCCCATACGCAGTATTTT.

This clonotype was found many times. The chain couples TRBV6-5 to TRBJ2-3; 9 nucleotides match TRBD2. Trimming at V came to 6 bases and at J to 4 bases, leaving 17 bases not matched to a gene. From germline, CDR1 is MNHEY and CDR2 SVGAGI. The CDR3 runs 18 residues. The CDR3 bases are TGTGCCAGCAGGGAACCCAGAGGGGCGGGGGGGCCATCAGATACGCAGTATTTT. Amino acid sequence: CASREPRGAGGPSDTQYF.

This clonotype has more than one count but fewer than ten. This chain uses TRBV28 with TRBJ1-2, with 7 bases identical to TRBD1. Germline assignment: CDR1 MDHEN and CDR2 SYDVKM. J lost 2 bases, V lost 6 bases, and 12 bases had no gene match. This CDR3 comprises 16 residues. The CDR3 is CASRPLTTGVNYGYTF. The CDR3 nucleotides are TGTGCCAGCAGACCTTTAACAACAGGGGTCAACTATGGCTACACCTTC.

The V and J genes are TRBV7-6 and TRBJ2-2, with TRBD2 matching 8 bases. Losses at the gene ends were 8 bases for V and 4 bases for J; bases not matched to a gene: 9. Germline V gene data show CDR1 as SGHVS and CDR2 as FNYEAQ. CDR3 length: 15 residues. CDR3 nucleotide sequence: TGTGCCAGCCAGCGCCGGGGGGGCGTCACCGGGGAGCTGTTTTTT. This translates into CASQRRGGVTGELFF. Full variable domain (remainder filled in from reference TRBV7-6 and TRBJ2-2): GAGVSQSPRYKVTKRGQDVALRCDPISGHVSLYWYRQALGQGPEFLTYFNYEAQQDKSGLPNDRFSAERPEGSISTLTIQRTEQRDSAMYRCASQRRGGVTGELFFGEGSRLTVL.

The chain is built from TRBV7-6 and TRBJ2-7; possibly TRBD2 for D (5 bases). The V and J ends lost 5 bases and 6 bases respectively, with 17 bases between them. Germline-derived CDR1 and CDR2 are SGHVS and FNYEAQ. This CDR3 is built from 14 residues. The CDR3 DNA is TGTGCCAGCAGCAGCAATCCCGCCGCGGGCGAGCAGTACTTC. Translation gives CASSSNPAAGEQYF. Drawing the rest from reference TRBV7-6 and TRBJ2-7, the complete variable domain is GAGVSQSPRYKVTKRGQDVALRCDPISGHVSLYWYRQALGQGPEFLTYFNYEAQQDKSGLPNDRFSAERPEGSISTLTIQRTEQRDSAMYRCASSSNPAAGEQYFGPGTRLTVT.

In its sample, this clonotype was seen many times. V is TRBV6-5 and J is TRBJ1-1; D gene unclear. The germline V gene has CDR1 MNHEY and CDR2 SVGAGI. Trimming took off 1 base at V and 1 base at J, with 7 bases between the two ends. The CDR3 extends over 14 amino acids. CDR3 region: CASSYWRQNTEAFF. The DNA for the CDR3 is TGTGCCAGCAGTTACTGGCGCCAGAACACTGAAGCTTTCTTT.

This clonotype was detected ten times or more. The rearrangement uses TRBV28 and TRBJ2-7; 7 nucleotides agree with TRBD1. This CDR3 is 14 amino acids long. Germline-derived CDR1 and CDR2 are MDHEN and SYDVKM. Trimming removed 7 bases from V and 4 bases from J; junction bases left unmatched: 10. This CDR3 reads CASTAPGGKYEQYF. CDR3 coding DNA: TGTGCCAGCACTGCCCCAGGGGGTAAATACGAGCAGTACTTC.

This clonotype was seen a handful of times. The chain couples TRBV4-2 to TRBJ2-2, with 11 bases aligning to TRBD2. Germline loops: CDR1 LGHNA, CDR2 YNFKEQ. The CDR3 has 18 amino acids. V gave up 2 bases and J gave up 5 bases; unmatched junction bases: 10. CDR3 sequence (DNA): TGTGCCAGCAGCCAACTCCCGTTAGCGGGGGGGCGAACCGGGGAGCTGTTTTTT. Encoded protein: CASSQLPLAGGRTGELFF.

This clonotype came up many times. V gene TRBV25-1 combines with J gene TRBJ1-2, with 7 bases aligning to TRBD1. With 3 bases clipped from V and 5 bases from J, the junction kept 3 bases outside the gene matches. CDR1 and CDR2 from the germline V gene are MGHDK and SYGVNS. The CDR3 length is 13 residues. CDR3 amino acids: CASSDMTGYGYTF. CDR3 bases: TGTGCCAGCAGTGATATGACAGGGTATGGCTACACCTTC.

In its sample, this clonotype was seen many times. The genes are TRBV6-2 or TRBV6-3 and TRBJ2-1; the D call may be TRBD1 or TRBD2 (6 bases each). V lost 7 bases and J 7 bases, leaving 17 bases between the germline ends. Germline-derived CDR1 and CDR2 are MNHEY and SVGEGT. This CDR3 has 14 amino acids. The CDR3 DNA sequence: TGTGCCAGCATCCGAATAGGAGGGGGGAATGAGCAGTTCTTC. Protein sequence: CASIRIGGGNEQFF.

This clonotype was detected ten times or more. This chain uses TRBV20-1 with TRBJ2-3, with 10 nucleotides matching TRBD2. The J segment lost 3 bases and the V segment lost 4 bases, leaving 10 bases of the junction unmatched. The CDR3 has 16 residues. Germline V gives CDR1 DFQATT, CDR2 SNEGSKA (reference sequence). CDR3 loop: CSATERGGRRTDTQYF. The CDR3 nucleotides are TGCAGTGCTACAGAGCGGGGGGGCCGACGGACAGATACGCAGTATTTT.

The genes are TRBV6-2 or TRBV6-3 and TRBJ1-1; tentatively, D is TRBD1 (6 bases). Germline assignment: CDR1 MNHEY and CDR2 SVGEGT. The CDR3 consists of 14 residues. Trimming stripped 5 bases from V and 0 bases from J, with 10 bases between. The CDR3 protein is CASSRTEMNTEAFF. In nucleotides, the CDR3 is TGTGCCAGCAGTCGGACAGAGATGAACACTGAAGCTTTCTTT.

The sample holds many counts of this clonotype. The CDR3: CASTLPLGLAGGRYEQFF. In DNA form, the CDR3 reads TGTGCCAGCACCCTACCCCTGGGACTAGCGGGGGGACGCTATGAGCAGTTCTTC. The chain uses TRBV2 and TRBJ2-1, with 15 bases identical to TRBD2. Germline lookup yields CDR1 SNHLY and CDR2 FYNNEI. The J segment lost 8 bases and the V segment lost 7 bases, leaving 15 bases of the junction unmatched. This CDR3 has 18 residues.

This clonotype was seen a handful of times. The CDR3: CASRNGGAGGNEQFF. Here the CDR3 DNA reads TGTGCCAGCAGGAACGGGGGGGCTGGTGGCAATGAGCAGTTCTTC. This chain joins TRBV6-2 or TRBV6-3 and TRBJ2-1, with TRBD2 matching over 8 bases. Germline V gene lookup returns CDR1 MNHEY and CDR2 SVGEGT. Losses at the gene ends were 6 bases for V and 6 bases for J; bases not matched to a gene: 10. The CDR3 extends over 15 amino acids.

This clonotype appeared a few times. This chain links TRBV4-1 with TRBJ2-7; D is uncertain. V lost 0 bases and J 3 bases, leaving 12 bases between the germline ends. The germline gives CDR1 MGHRA, CDR2 YSYEKL. This CDR3 spans 15 amino acids. Here the CDR3 DNA reads TGCGCCAGCAGCCAAGAGGGAAGACTGAGCTACGAGCAGTACTTC. Residues: CASSQEGRLSYEQYF.

This clonotype was seen at least ten times. This chain links TRBV7-2 with TRBJ1-2; D is undetermined. CDR1 is SGHTA, CDR2 FQGNSA, per germline. This CDR3 is 13 amino acids long. V was trimmed by 3 bases and J by 2 bases, leaving 7 bases between them. The CDR3 spells CASSFVQNYGYTF. The CDR3 DNA reads TGTGCCAGCAGCTTTGTACAGAACTATGGCTACACCTTC.

This clonotype was observed at least ten times. The V call is TRBV30, the J call TRBJ1-1; tentatively, D is TRBD1 (6 bases). V was clipped by 1 base and J by 0 bases, with 18 bases between them. Germline CDR1 is GTSNPN and CDR2 is SVGIG (reference sequence). The CDR3 is made up of 17 amino acids. CDR3 protein: CAWSGAAGVFMNTEAFF. CDR3 coding DNA: TGTGCCTGGAGTGGGGCAGCAGGGGTCTTCATGAACACTGAAGCTTTCTTT.

At least ten counts were recorded for this clonotype. The rearrangement links TRBV6-5 to TRBJ1-5; possibly TRBD1 for D (5 bases). Trimming left V 2 bases short and J 5 bases short, with 13 bases between. The CDR3 spans 15 residues. Germline V gene data show CDR1 as MNHEY and CDR2 as SVGAGI. CDR3 protein: CASSYTSGNDQPQHF. DNA for the CDR3: TGTGCCAGCAGTTACACATCAGGGAACGATCAGCCCCAGCATTTT.

This clonotype was counted many times. The gene calls are TRBV4-1 and TRBJ2-7; 8 bases agree with TRBD1. The CDR3 runs to 15 residues. Losses at the gene ends were 0 bases for V and 4 bases for J; bases not matched to a gene: 5. Germline V CDR1 and CDR2: MGHRA, YSYEKL. The CDR3 sequence is CASSQDNRGWYEQYF. The CDR3 nucleotides read TGCGCCAGCAGCCAAGACAACAGGGGGTGGTACGAGCAGTACTTC.

This clonotype has a handful of counts. The chain employs TRBV28 and TRBJ1-1; TRBD1 matches 7 bases. Germline lookup yields CDR1 MDHEN and CDR2 SYDVKM. Unmatched junction bases numbered 11, after V lost 6 bases and J lost 1 base. This CDR3 is built from 16 residues. The CDR3 spells CASSPNRGKGNTEAFF. CDR3 in DNA: TGTGCCAGCAGCCCTAACAGGGGAAAAGGGAACACTGAAGCTTTCTTT.

This clonotype was found many times. The chain carries TRBV7-8 and TRBJ1-5; no reliable D call. Germline V CDR1 and CDR2: SGHVS, FQNEAQ. Trimming shortened V by 5 bases and J by 4 bases, and 15 bases separated the two germline ends. The CDR3 extends over 15 amino acids. CDR3 residues: CASSAGFSRNQPQHF. CDR3 sequence (DNA): TGTGCCAGCAGCGCAGGCTTTAGCAGGAATCAGCCCCAGCATTTT.

This clonotype was seen many times. V usage is TRBV5-1 and J usage is TRBJ2-2; 9 bases match TRBD2. Trimming cost V 2 bases and J 7 bases; bases outside gene matches: 6. CDR3 length equals 15 residues. Germline V gene data show CDR1 as SGHRS and CDR2 as YFSETQ. The CDR3: CASSLSLAGSGELFF. The CDR3 coding sequence is TGCGCCAGCAGCTTAAGTCTAGCGGGGAGCGGGGAGCTGTTTTTT. Full variable domain (missing parts from reference TRBV5-1 and TRBJ2-2): KAGVTQTPRYLIKTRGQQVTLSCSPISGHRSVSWYQQTPGQGLQFLFEYFSETQRNKGNFPGRFSGRQFSNSRSEMNVSTLELGDSALYLCASSLSLAGSGELFFGEGSRLTVL.